This T cell receptor beta chain was retrieved from a study of blood T cell repertoires in COVID-19. Measured with immunoSEQ multiplex PCR; TCRdb has only the in-frame clones, and not every one. The sample includes 30,000 to 40,000 clones, around four fifths seen only once; the top ten take about 1.5%. Trimming stripped 1 base from V and 2 bases from J, with 15 bases between. The CDR3 is 16 residues long. The germline CDR1 and CDR2 sequences are LGHNA and YSLEER. Source material: peripheral blood. The receptor was isolated from a man aged 60 to 69 with COVID-19, enrolled during active disease. V is TRBV4-3 and J is TRBJ2-7, with D maybe TRBD1 (5 bases). The CDR3 bases are TGCGCCAGCAGCCAAGTGGTGGGGCCTAAGCCCTACGAGCAGTACTTC. Protein sequence: CASSQVVGPKPYEQYF.